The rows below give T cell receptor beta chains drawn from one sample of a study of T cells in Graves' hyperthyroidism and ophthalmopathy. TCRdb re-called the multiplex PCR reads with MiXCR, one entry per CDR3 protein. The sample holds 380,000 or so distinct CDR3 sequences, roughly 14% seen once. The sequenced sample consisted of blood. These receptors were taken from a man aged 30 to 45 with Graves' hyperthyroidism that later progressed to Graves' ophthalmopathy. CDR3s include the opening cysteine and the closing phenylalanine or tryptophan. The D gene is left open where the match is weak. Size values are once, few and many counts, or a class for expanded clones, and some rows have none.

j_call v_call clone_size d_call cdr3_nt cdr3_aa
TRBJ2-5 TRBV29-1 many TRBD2 TGCAGCGTTGGACTAGCTATAGAGACCCAGTACTTC CSVGLAIETQYF
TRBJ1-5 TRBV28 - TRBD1 TGTGCCAGCAGTTCCGTGACAGGGGGGGGGCCCCAGCATTTT CASSSVTGGGPQHF
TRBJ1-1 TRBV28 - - TGTGTCAGCACCTTCCGGCTGGGGGACACTGAAGCTTTCTTT CVSTFRLGDTEAFF
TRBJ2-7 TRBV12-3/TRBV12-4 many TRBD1 TGTGCCAGCAGTGCCCACAGGGGAAGGGTCGAGCAGTACTTC CASSAHRGRVEQYF
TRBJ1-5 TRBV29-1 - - TGCAGCGTGGGAACAGGGTACAATCAGCCCCAGCATTTT CSVGTGYNQPQHF
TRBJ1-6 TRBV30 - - TGTGCCTGGAGTCCCCGGGGGTTTCAGGGCTATAATTCACCCCTCCACTTT CAWSPRGFQGYNSPLHF
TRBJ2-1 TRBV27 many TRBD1 TGTGCCAGCAGTCCGAACAGGGGTTCCTACAATGAGCAGTTCTTC CASSPNRGSYNEQFF
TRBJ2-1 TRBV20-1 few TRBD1 TGCAGTGCTAGAGATCGTAAGGGACAGGGGATAGATGAGCAGTTCTTC CSARDRKGQGIDEQFF
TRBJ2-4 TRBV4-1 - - TGCGCCAGCAGCCAAGATTGGGCAAACTGGGAAAACATTCAGTACTTC CASSQDWANWENIQYF
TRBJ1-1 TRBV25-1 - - TGTGCCAGCAGTGGAGGGGGGGTAAAGGGGTTATGGAACACTGAAGCTTTCTTT CASSGGGVKGLWNTEAFF
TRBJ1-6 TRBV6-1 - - TGTGCCAGCAACCTCGGAGGAGTTGGCTCACCCCTCCACTTT CASNLGGVGSPLHF
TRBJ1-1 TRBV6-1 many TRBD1 TGTGCCAGCAGTAGACAGGGGACCACTGAAGCTTTCTTT CASSRQGTTEAFF
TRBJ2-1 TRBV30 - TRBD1 TGTGCCTGGAGTCTAAGACAGGGGTTGTCCTACAATGAGCAGTTCTTC CAWSLRQGLSYNEQFF
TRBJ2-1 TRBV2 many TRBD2 TGTGCCAGCAGGGGCGAGGGACTAGCGGGGGGCTGGGACTACAATGAGCAGTTCTTC CASRGEGLAGGWDYNEQFF
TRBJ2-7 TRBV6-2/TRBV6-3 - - TGTGCCAGCAGTGGGGCAGGGAGGACCTACGAGCAGTACTTC CASSGAGRTYEQYF
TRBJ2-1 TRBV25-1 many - TGTGCCAGCAGTGACCGACCTCCTCGGGCTAGCTACAATGAGCAGTTCTTC CASSDRPPRASYNEQFF
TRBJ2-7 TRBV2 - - TGTGCCAGCAGTGACGGTGGGCTTGGCGAGCAGTACTTC CASSDGGLGEQYF
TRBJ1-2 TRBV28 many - TGTGCCAGCAGCATAAAGATCTATGGCTACACCTTC CASSIKIYGYTF
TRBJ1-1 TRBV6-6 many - TGTGCCAGCAGTTACTCGTTGGAATCCAACACTGAAGCTTTCTTT CASSYSLESNTEAFF
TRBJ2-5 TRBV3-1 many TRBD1 TGTGCCAGCAGCCAAGGGGACAGAACTCAAGAGACCCAGTACTTC CASSQGDRTQETQYF
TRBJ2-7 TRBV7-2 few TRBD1 TGTGCCAGCAGCTTAGAGGACAGGGGGCCCTACGAGCAGTACTTC CASSLEDRGPYEQYF